The text below deals with one TCR beta chain. Per the original methods: The assay estimated nucleated cells by amplifying reference gene primers. Generated by immunoSEQ multiplex PCR, the TCRdb table keeps only in-frame clones and is missing some. The V and J calls and clone size are taken from that table; D and trimming were inferred from the DNA. Of about 400,000 clones in the sample, more than 70% were seen once. The entry originates in a study of blood T cell repertoires in COVID-19. Study information: Collection of acute and convalescent COVID-19 samples took place in the United States, Italy and Spain. From T cells, B-cell-depleted T cells, or PBMCs came the material, which was cDNA or gDNA.

The clonotype was recovered from a man aged 40-49 years with acute or convalescent COVID-19. Sample: peripheral blood.

The CDR3 here is CASSPTYQGSSEQYF. The CDR3 nucleotides are TGTGCCAGCAGCCCTACTTATCAGGGATCCAGTGAGCAGTACTTC. The chain has TRBV11-2 and TRBJ2-7, with D possibly being TRBD1 (5 bases). The CDR3 sequence is 15 residues long. Germline V CDR1 and CDR2: SGHAT, FQNNGV. V was shortened by 5 bases and J by 7 bases, with 21 bases between the two germline ends.